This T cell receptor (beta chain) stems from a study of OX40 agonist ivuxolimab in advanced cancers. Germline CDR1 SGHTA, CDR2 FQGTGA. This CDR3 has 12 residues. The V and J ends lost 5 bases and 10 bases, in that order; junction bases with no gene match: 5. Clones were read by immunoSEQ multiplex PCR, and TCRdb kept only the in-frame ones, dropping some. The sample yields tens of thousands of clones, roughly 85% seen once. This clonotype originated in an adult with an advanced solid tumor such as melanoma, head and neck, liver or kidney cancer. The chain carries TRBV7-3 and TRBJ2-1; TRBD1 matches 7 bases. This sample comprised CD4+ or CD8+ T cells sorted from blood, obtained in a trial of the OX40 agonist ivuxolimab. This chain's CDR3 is CASSLNRGEQFF. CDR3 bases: TGTGCCAGCAGCCTAAACAGGGGCGAGCAGTTCTTC. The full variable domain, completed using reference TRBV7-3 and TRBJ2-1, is GAGVSQTPSNKVTEKGKYVELRCDPISGHTALYWYRQSLGQGPEFLIYFQGTGAADDSGLPNDRFFAVRPEGSVSTLKIQRTERGDSAVYLCASSLNRGEQFFGPGTRLTVL.